This TCR beta chain appears in the sequencing data of a study of blood T cell repertoires in COVID-19. Clones were read by immunoSEQ multiplex PCR, and TCRdb kept only the in-frame ones, dropping some. The sample holds 300,000 or so clones, around 87% seen once. This clone showed up many times. The V and J ends lost 3 bases and 4 bases respectively, with 10 bases between them. The CDR3 is made up of 12 amino acids. Germline assignment: CDR1 DFQATT and CDR2 SNEGSKA (reference sequence). Source material: peripheral blood. The receptor was derived from a woman aged 45-65 years who had recovered from COVID-19. This chain connects TRBV20-1 to TRBJ2-7, with D possibly TRBD2 on 6 matching bases. CDR3 sequence reads: CSASGGMYEQYF. CDR3 nucleotide sequence: TGCAGTGCTAGTGGCGGGATGTACGAGCAGTACTTC.